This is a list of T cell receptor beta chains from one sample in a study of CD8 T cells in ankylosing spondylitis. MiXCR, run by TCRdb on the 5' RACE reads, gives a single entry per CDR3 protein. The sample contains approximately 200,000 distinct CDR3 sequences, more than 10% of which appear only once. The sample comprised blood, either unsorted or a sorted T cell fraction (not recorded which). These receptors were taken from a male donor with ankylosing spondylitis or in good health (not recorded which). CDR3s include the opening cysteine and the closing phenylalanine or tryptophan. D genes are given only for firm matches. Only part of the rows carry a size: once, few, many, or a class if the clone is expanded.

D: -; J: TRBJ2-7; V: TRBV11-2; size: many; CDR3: CASSFYKTLPLRLEQYF; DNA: TGTGCCAGCAGCTTTTACAAGACTCTTCCTCTACGGCTCGAGCAGTACTTC
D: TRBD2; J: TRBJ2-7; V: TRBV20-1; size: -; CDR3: CSATAGGNSYEQYF; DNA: TGCAGTGCCACGGCGGGGGGCAACTCCTACGAGCAGTACTTC
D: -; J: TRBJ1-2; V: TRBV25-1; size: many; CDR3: CATGGVYGYTF; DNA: TGTGCCACCGGAGGAGTCTATGGCTACACCTTC
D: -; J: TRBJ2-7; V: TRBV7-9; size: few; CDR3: CASSLDSGLGVHEQYF; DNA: TGTGCCAGCAGCTTAGACAGTGGGCTGGGGGTCCACGAGCAGTACTTC
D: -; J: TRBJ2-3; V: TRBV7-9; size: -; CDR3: CASSSPNGDTQYF; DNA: TGTGCCAGCAGCTCCCCCAATGGAGATACGCAGTATTTT
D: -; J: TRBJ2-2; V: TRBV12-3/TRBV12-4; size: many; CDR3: CASLPRGVPNTGELFF; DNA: TGTGCCAGTTTGCCCCGCGGGGTGCCGAACACCGGGGAGCTGTTTTTT
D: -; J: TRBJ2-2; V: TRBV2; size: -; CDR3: CASGVTNTGELFF; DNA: TGTGCCAGCGGGGTTACGAACACCGGGGAGCTGTTTTTT
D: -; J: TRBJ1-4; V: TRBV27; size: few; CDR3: CASSLLEGWMKNCFF; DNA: -
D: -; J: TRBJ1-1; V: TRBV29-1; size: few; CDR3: CSVEWFRQMNTEAFF; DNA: TGCAGCGTTGAATGGTTCAGGCAGATGAACACTGAAGCTTTCTTT
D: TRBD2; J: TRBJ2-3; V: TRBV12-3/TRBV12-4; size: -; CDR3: CASSLSAGFTDTQYF; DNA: TGTGCCAGCAGTTTATCAGCGGGGTTCACAGATACGCAGTATTTT
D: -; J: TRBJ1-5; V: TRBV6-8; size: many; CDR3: CASRRGWHNQPQHF; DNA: TGTGCCAGCAGGCGCGGTTGGCACAATCAGCCCCAGCATTTT
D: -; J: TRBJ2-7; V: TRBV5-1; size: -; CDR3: CASSLNGNSYEQYF; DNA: TGCGCCAGCAGCTTGAATGGAAACTCCTACGAGCAGTACTTC
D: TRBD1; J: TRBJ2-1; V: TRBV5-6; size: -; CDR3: CASSGGQSSYNEQFF; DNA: TGTGCCAGCAGCGGGGGACAGAGCTCCTACAATGAGCAGTTCTTC
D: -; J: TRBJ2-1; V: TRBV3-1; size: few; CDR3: CASSLMQSSYNEQFF; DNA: TGTGCCAGCAGCCTGATGCAGAGCTCCTACAATGAGCAGTTCTTC
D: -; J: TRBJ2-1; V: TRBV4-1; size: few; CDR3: CASSQPQGLSYNEQFF; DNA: TGCGCCAGCAGCCAACCTCAGGGGTTGTCCTACAATGAGCAGTTCTTC
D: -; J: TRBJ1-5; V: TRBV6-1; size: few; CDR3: CASSRTGNANQPQHF; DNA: TGTGCCAGCAGTAGAACAGGGAATGCAAATCAGCCCCAGCATTTT
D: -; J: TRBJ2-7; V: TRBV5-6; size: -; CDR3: CASSPVGSGGTYEQYF; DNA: TGTGCCAGCAGCCCTGTTGGAAGCGGAGGGACCTACGAGCAGTACTTC
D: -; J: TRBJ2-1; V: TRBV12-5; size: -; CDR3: CASGLSRGNEQFF; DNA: TGTGCTAGTGGTTTGAGCAGGGGTAATGAGCAGTTCTTC
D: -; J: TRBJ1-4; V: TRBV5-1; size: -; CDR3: CASSLGTATTELFF; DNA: TGCGCCAGCAGCTTGGGTACAGCAACGACGGAACTGTTTTTT
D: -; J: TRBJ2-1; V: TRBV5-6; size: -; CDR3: CASSFGYWQFF; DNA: TGTGCCAGCAGCTTTGGCTATTGGCAGTTCTTC
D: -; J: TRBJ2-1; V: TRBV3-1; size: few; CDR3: CASSLVIGGGLYNEQFF; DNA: TGTGCCAGCAGCCTCGTTATAGGGGGGGGGCTTTACAATGAGCAGTTCTTC
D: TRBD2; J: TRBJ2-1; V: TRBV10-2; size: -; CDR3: CASSQLAGVDNEQFF; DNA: TGCGCCAGCAGCCAACTAGCGGGAGTTGACAATGAGCAGTTCTTC
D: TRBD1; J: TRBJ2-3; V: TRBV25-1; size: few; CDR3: CASSTGAGTDTQYF; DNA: TGTGCCAGCTCTACAGGGGCTGGCACAGATACGCAGTATTTT
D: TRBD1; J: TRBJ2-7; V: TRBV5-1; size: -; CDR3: CASSLASGTGIEQYF; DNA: TGCGCCAGCAGCTTGGCCTCCGGGACAGGAATCGAGCAGTACTTC
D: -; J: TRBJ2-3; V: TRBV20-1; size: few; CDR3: CSARGAGTDTQYF; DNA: TGCAGTGCTAGAGGGGCAGGAACAGATACGCAGTATTTT
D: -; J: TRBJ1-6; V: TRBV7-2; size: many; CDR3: CASEQGGHNSPLHF; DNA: TGTGCCAGCGAACAGGGCGGCCATAATTCACCCCTCCACTTT
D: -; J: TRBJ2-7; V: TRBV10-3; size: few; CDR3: CAISARDGTYEQYF; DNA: TGTGCCATCAGTGCTCGGGACGGAACCTACGAGCAGTACTTC
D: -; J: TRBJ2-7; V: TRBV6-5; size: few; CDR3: CASSYRAGTYEQYF; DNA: TGTGCCAGCAGTTACAGGGCAGGCACCTACGAGCAGTACTTC